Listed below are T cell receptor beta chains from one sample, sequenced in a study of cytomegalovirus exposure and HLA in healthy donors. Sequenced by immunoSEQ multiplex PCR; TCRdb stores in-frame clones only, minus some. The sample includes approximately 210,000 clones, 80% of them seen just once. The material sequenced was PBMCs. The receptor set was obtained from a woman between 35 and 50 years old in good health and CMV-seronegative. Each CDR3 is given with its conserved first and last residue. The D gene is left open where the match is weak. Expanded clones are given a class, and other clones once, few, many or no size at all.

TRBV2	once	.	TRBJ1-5	TGTGCCAGCAGTGATTTCAGTTTCAATCAGCCCCAGCATTTT	CASSDFSFNQPQHF
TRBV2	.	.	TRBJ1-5	TGTGCCACCAAGGGGGGGCGTTCTAATCAGCCCCAGCATTTT	CATKGGRSNQPQHF
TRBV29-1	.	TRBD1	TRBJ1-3	TGCAGCGTTGTACAGGGGACCGGAAACACCATATATTTT	CSVVQGTGNTIYF
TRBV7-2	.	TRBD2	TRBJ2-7	TGTGCCAGCAGTTCAACTAGCGGCTTCTCCTACGAGCAGTACTTC	CASSSTSGFSYEQYF
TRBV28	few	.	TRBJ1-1	TGTGCCAGCAGTCCCCGACAGGCCACTGAAGCTTTCTTT	CASSPRQATEAFF
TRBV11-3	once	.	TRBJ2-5	TGTGCCAGCAGTCCTGGTAGCGCCGGGACCCAGTACTTC	CASSPGSAGTQYF
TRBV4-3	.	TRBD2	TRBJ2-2	TGCGCCAGCAGCCAAGGATGGCGGGAGGCAAACACCGGGGAGCTGTTTTTT	CASSQGWREANTGELFF
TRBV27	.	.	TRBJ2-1	TGTGCCAGCAGCCCACTAGGACTGTGGCAGTTCTTC	CASSPLGLWQFF
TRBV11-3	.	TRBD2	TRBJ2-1	TGTGCCAGCAGCCCAGGGACTAGCGGGAGAACGGATGAGCAGTTCTTC	CASSPGTSGRTDEQFF
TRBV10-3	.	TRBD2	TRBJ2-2	TGTGCCATCAGTGATTCCGGGACTAGCGGGAGACGAACCGGGGAGCTGTTTTTT	CAISDSGTSGRRTGELFF
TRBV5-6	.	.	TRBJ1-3	TGTGCCAGCAGCTCCGCCCGAGGTCAAGGGGGAGGAAACACCATATATTTT	CASSSARGQGGGNTIYF
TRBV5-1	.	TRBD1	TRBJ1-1	TGCGCCAGCAGCTTGGATGCCTTGGGACAGGGGGCCGTAGCTTTCTTT	CASSLDALGQGAVAFF
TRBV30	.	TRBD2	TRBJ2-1	TGTGCCTGGAGTACCGGACTAGCGGCCAACAATGAGCAGTTCTTC	CAWSTGLAANNEQFF
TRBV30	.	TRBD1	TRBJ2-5	TGTGCCTGGACAGGGGGCGGATTAGAGACCCAGTACTTC	CAWTGGGLETQYF
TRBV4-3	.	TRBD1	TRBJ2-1	TGCGCCAGCAGCCTTGGACAGGGGGCGCGGAATGAGCAGTTCTTC	CASSLGQGARNEQFF
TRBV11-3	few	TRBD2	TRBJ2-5	TGTGCCAGCAGCCCCGGGGGGGCAGGGGATGAGACCCAGTACTTC	CASSPGGAGDETQYF
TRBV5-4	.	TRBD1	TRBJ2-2	TGTGCCAGCAGCCTCAAAAGGGTACAGGGGCCGAACACCGGGGAGCTGTTTTTT	CASSLKRVQGPNTGELFF
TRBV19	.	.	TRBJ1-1	TGTGCCAGCCGCCAACAGGCCATGAACACTGAAGCTTTCTTT	CASRQQAMNTEAFF
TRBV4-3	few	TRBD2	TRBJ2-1	TGCGCCAGCAGCCAGGGACTAGCGGGAGGCTACAATGAGCAGTTCTTC	CASSQGLAGGYNEQFF
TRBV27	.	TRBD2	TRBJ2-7	TGTGCCAGCAGTCCCAACTCGGGACTAGCGCTCGAGCAGTACTTC	CASSPNSGLALEQYF
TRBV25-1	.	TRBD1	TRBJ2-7	TGTGCCAGCAGTGTTCAGGGGGCCCTCGAGCAGTACTTC	CASSVQGALEQYF
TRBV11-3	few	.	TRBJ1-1	TGTGCCAGTCTTTATACCCGGGCCCGCGAGGGGAACACTGAAGCTTTCTTT	CASLYTRAREGNTEAFF
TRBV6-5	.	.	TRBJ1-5	TGTGCCAGCAGCCGACAGGCTAGCAATCAGCCCCAGCATTTT	CASSRQASNQPQHF
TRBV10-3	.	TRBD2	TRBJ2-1	TGTGCCATCAAGCCAGGGACTAGCGGCCCATACAATGAGCAGTTCTTC	CAIKPGTSGPYNEQFF
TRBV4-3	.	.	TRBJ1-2	TGCGCCAGCAGCATCGGGGGGACCTACCCGGCTGGCTACACCTTC	CASSIGGTYPAGYTF
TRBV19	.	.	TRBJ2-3	TGTGCCAGTAAGGAAGGGGCTCCTGATACGCAGTATTTT	CASKEGAPDTQYF
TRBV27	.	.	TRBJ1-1	TGTGCCAGCAGTCAATCTTACAGGGTGTTGGGCACTGAAGCTTTCTTT	CASSQSYRVLGTEAFF
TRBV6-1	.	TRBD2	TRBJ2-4	TGTGCCAGCAGTGAAGTGGGACTAGCGGGAGTTTTGATAGCCAAAAACATTCAGTACTTC	CASSEVGLAGVLIAKNIQYF
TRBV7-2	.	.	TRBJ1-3	TGTGCCAGCAGCCCAGGGGCCGGTGGAAACACCATATATTTT	CASSPGAGGNTIYF
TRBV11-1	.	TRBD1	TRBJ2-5	TGTGCCAGCAGCTCCGGACAGGGAAAAGAGACCCAGTACTTC	CASSSGQGKETQYF
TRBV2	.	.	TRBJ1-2	TGTGCCAGCAGTGAGAGAGGGTCGGACTATGGCTACACCTTC	CASSERGSDYGYTF